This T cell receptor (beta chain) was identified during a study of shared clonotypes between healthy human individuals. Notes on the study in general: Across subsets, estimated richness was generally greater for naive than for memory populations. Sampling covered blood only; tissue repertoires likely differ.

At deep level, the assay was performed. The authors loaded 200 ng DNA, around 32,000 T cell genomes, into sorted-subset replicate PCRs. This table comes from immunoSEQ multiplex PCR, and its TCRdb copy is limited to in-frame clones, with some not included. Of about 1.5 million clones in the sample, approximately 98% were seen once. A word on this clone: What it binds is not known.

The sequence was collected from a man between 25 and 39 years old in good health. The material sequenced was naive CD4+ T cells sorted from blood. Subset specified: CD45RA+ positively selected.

The CDR3, as DNA: TGTGCCAGCAGCTTAATAGGCGTGGGGGTGGTCGGTAATGAAAAACTGTTTTTT. It is translated as CASSLIGVGVVGNEKLFF. The chain carries TRBV7-2 and TRBJ1-4; possibly TRBD1 for D (5 bases). CDR3 length: 18 amino acids. Trimming cost V 2 bases and J 4 bases, with 20 bases left between them. Germline CDR1 SGHTA, CDR2 FQGNSA. The variable domain in full, with the rest retrieved from reference TRBV7-2 and TRBJ1-4, is GAGVSQSPSNKVTEKGKDVELRCDPISGHTALYWYRQSLGQGLEFLIYFQGNSAPDKSGLPSDRFSAERTGGSVSTLTIQRTQQEDSAVYLCASSLIGVGVVGNEKLFFGSGTQLSVL.